What follows are 27 T cell receptor beta chains derived from one specimen sequenced in a study of blood T cell repertoires in COVID-19. The assay was immunoSEQ multiplex PCR, and TCRdb's table has in-frame clones only and misses some. The sample carries nearly 250,000 clones, 86% recorded once. Sequencing was done on a sample of peripheral blood. The origin of the receptors is a woman aged 55-75 years who had recovered from COVID-19.

The gene calls are TRBV14 and TRBJ2-5; D is ambiguous. The CDR3 has 15 amino acids. The V gene's germline CDR1 is SGHDN and CDR2 FVKESK. Trimming stripped 0 bases from V and 0 bases from J, with 8 bases between. The DNA of the CDR3 is TGTGCCAGCAGCCAAGACAGTTTTTACCAAGAGACCCAGTACTTC. Protein sequence: CASSQDSFYQETQYF.

The V gene is TRBV18, the J gene TRBJ2-1; D possibly corresponds to TRBD2 (6 bases). The CDR3 length is 13 residues. Trimming stripped 2 bases from V and 10 bases from J, with 12 bases between. From germline, CDR1 is KGHSH and CDR2 LQKENI. The CDR3, as DNA: TGTGCCAGCTCACCATCGGGGGAGCGGGAGCAGTTCTTC. Residues: CASSPSGEREQFF.

This chain uses TRBV18 with TRBJ2-3; possible D gene TRBD1, 6 bases. V was clipped by 6 bases and J by 1 base, with 8 bases between them. The CDR3 extends over 13 amino acids. The germline V gene has CDR1 KGHSH and CDR2 LQKENI. In nucleotides, the CDR3 is TGTGCCAGCTCTAAGGGGGGCACAGATACGCAGTATTTT. Amino acids: CASSKGGTDTQYF.

The CDR3 spells CASSYSGGDEKLFF. The DNA for the CDR3 is TGTGCCAGCAGTTACTCAGGGGGCGATGAAAAACTGTTTTTT. This chain connects TRBV6-5 to TRBJ1-4; TRBD1 matches at 7 bases. Germline CDR1 reads MNHEY; CDR2 reads SVGAGI. CDR3 length equals 14 residues. Trimming cost V 0 bases and J 6 bases; bases outside gene matches: 1.

The chain joins TRBV4-1 to TRBJ1-1, with D maybe TRBD1 (5 bases). This CDR3 is 16 amino acids long. Germline lookup yields CDR1 MGHRA and CDR2 YSYEKL. V dropped 7 bases and J dropped 1 base, with 19 bases sitting between them. The CDR3 here is CASTYGADSENTEAFF. As DNA, the CDR3 is TGCGCCAGCACCTATGGGGCCGACAGCGAGAACACTGAAGCTTTCTTT.

The J gene is TRBJ1-6, the V gene TRBV27; TRBD1 aligns across 7 bases. The V gene's germline CDR1 is MNHEY and CDR2 SMNVEV (reference sequence). V shed 1 base and J 0 bases; nucleotides not matched to a gene: 9. The CDR3 totals 19 residues. Here the CDR3 DNA reads TGTGCCAGCAGTTTATTCCCACAGGGGCCGCGCTCCTATAATTCACCCCTCCACTTT. This sequence encodes CASSLFPQGPRSYNSPLHF.

The J gene is TRBJ2-7, the V gene TRBV7-9; TRBD2 aligns across 7 bases. Germline V gene sequence: CDR1 SEHNR, CDR2 FQNEAQ (reference sequence). This CDR3 region has 14 residues. Trimming took 4 bases from V and 3 from J; bases not matched to a gene: 6. The CDR3 loop is CASSYRTGGYEQYF. CDR3 sequence (DNA): TGTGCCAGCAGCTACCGGACGGGAGGCTACGAGCAGTACTTC.

This clone was counted a single time. The chain couples TRBV29-1 to TRBJ1-2; no definite D call. The CDR3 has 14 residues. Between the trimmed V and J ends, which lost 3 bases and 2 bases, there was a span of 13 bases. Germline lookup yields CDR1 SQVTM and CDR2 ANQGSEA. Here the CDR3 reads CSVEGGPINYGYTF. DNA for the CDR3: TGCAGCGTTGAGGGTGGGCCAATCAACTATGGCTACACCTTC.

This chain uses TRBV7-9 with TRBJ2-7; the D is unclear. This CDR3 has 12 residues. Trimming removed 2 bases from V and 0 bases from J, with 2 bases in between. CDR1 SEHNR and CDR2 FQNEAQ come from the germline V gene (reference sequence). CDR3 loop: CASSLHSYEQYF. The CDR3 bases are TGTGCCAGCAGCTTACACTCCTACGAGCAGTACTTC.

This clone was counted a few times. This rearrangement joins TRBV3-1 (or the pseudogene TRBV3-2) to TRBJ1-5; 8 bases match TRBD1. Trimming took 1 base from V and 8 from J; bases not matched to a gene: 4. Germline V gives CDR1 LGHDT, CDR2 YNNKEL (reference sequence). The CDR3 has 14 amino acids. CDR3: CASSQGQGFKPQHF. CDR3 bases: TGTGCCAGCAGCCAAGGACAGGGGTTTAAGCCCCAGCATTTT.

The rearrangement uses TRBV12-1 and TRBJ2-3; the table's D gene call, TRBD2, was not cross checked with the DNA. TRBV12-1 counts as a pseudogene. CDR3 length equals 15 residues. CDR3 coding DNA: TGTGCCAGCAGTTGCAGCGAGATTAGCACAGATACGCAGTATTTT. Its translation: CASSCSEISTDTQYF.

This clone appeared a single time. This rearrangement joins TRBV29-1 to TRBJ2-3; TRBD1 is a possible D gene (6 bases). Trimming removed 7 bases from V and 0 bases from J, with 14 bases in between. The CDR3 extends over 14 amino acids. The V gene's germline CDR1 is SQVTM and CDR2 ANQGSEA. Written as DNA, the CDR3 is TGCAGCGGGGGCCAGGGGTTTAGCACAGATACGCAGTATTTT. Protein sequence: CSGGQGFSTDTQYF.

V gene TRBV27 combines with J gene TRBJ2-7, with a weak D call TRBD2 (6 bases). From germline, CDR1 is MNHEY and CDR2 SMNVEV (reference sequence). CDR3 length: 12 amino acids. The V end lost 7 bases, the J end lost 2 bases, and 9 bases lay between the germline ends. DNA for the CDR3: TGTGCCAGCAAGGGCGGGGCCTACGAGCAGTACTTC. Its protein is CASKGGAYEQYF.

This sequence joins TRBV4-3 and TRBJ1-5; D perhaps matches TRBD1 (5 bases). This CDR3 is 14 amino acids long. The germline V and J ends were trimmed by 0 bases and 5 bases, with 8 bases remaining between them. Per germline, CDR1 LGHNA and CDR2 YSLEER. CDR3 in amino acids: CASSQESRDQPQHF. The CDR3 bases are TGCGCCAGCAGCCAAGAGTCCAGGGATCAGCCCCAGCATTTT.

The sample holds one count of this clone. The chain recombines TRBV3-1 (or the pseudogene TRBV3-2) with TRBJ1-1; 8 positions agree with TRBD1. V trimming: 7 bases; J trimming: 5 bases; junction bases outside the gene matches: 9. CDR3 length: 14 amino acids. Germline V gene data show CDR1 as LGHDT and CDR2 as YNNKEL (reference sequence). The CDR3: CASIPITGGTEAFF. Written as DNA, the CDR3 is TGTGCCAGCATCCCCATTACAGGGGGAACTGAAGCTTTCTTT.

The chain has TRBV18 and TRBJ1-4, with a weak D call TRBD1 (5 bases). Germline V gene data show CDR1 as KGHSH and CDR2 as LQKENI. The CDR3 loop spans 15 amino acids. V lost 2 bases and J lost 0, with 7 bases in between. Written as DNA, the CDR3 is TGTGCCAGCTCACCATCAGGGTCAACTAATGAAAAACTGTTTTTT. It is translated as CASSPSGSTNEKLFF.

This clone was seen a handful of times. V gene TRBV4-3 combines with J gene TRBJ1-4; D uncertain. CDR1 is LGHNA and CDR2 is YSLEER in the germline V gene. The germline V and J ends were trimmed by 1 base and 2 bases, with 8 bases remaining between them. The CDR3 covers 15 residues. CDR3 sequence: CASSQGHRTNEKLFF. The CDR3 DNA reads TGCGCCAGCAGCCAAGGACACCGCACTAATGAAAAACTGTTTTTT.

The V and J genes are TRBV27 and TRBJ2-4; D call uncertain. V gave up 1 base and J gave up 0 bases, with 10 bases separating them. Germline V gene lookup returns CDR1 MNHEY and CDR2 SMNVEV (reference sequence). This CDR3 region has 16 residues. The CDR3 spells CASSLYPNLAKNIQYF. DNA of the CDR3: TGTGCCAGCAGTTTATACCCTAATCTAGCCAAAAACATTCAGTACTTC.

Concerning this clone itself: The same CDR3 also results from other DNA sequences found in this sample. The chain combines TRBV5-1 with TRBJ2-5, with a weak D call TRBD2 (5 bases). The CDR3 runs 13 residues. CDR1 is SGHRS and CDR2 is YFSETQ in the germline V gene. Trimming shortened V by 2 bases and J by 5 bases, and 10 bases separated the two germline ends. CDR3 coding DNA: TGCGCCAGCAGCTTCCGGGGAGAGGAGACCCAGTACTTC. Its protein product is CASSFRGEETQYF.

The chain couples TRBV28 to TRBJ2-2, with D possibly being TRBD1 (6 bases). CDR1 and CDR2 from the germline V gene are MDHEN and SYDVKM. The CDR3 runs 15 residues. Trimming removed 6 bases at V and 7 bases at J, with 18 bases between. Here the CDR3 reads CASSPVGAAVGELFF. The CDR3 region has the DNA TGTGCCAGCAGCCCAGTGGGGGCCGCGGTCGGGGAGCTGTTTTTT. The complete variable domain, with remaining parts taken from reference TRBV28 and TRBJ2-2, reads DVKVTQSSRYLVKRTGEKVFLECVQDMDHENMFWYRQDPGLGLRLIYFSYDVKMKEKGDIPEGYSVSREKKERFSLILESASTNQTSMYLCASSPVGAAVGELFFGEGSRLTVL.

V and J are TRBV6-4 and TRBJ2-1; D remains unclear. V was pared by 3 bases and J by 4 bases, with 7 bases between. This CDR3 comprises 13 residues. Germline CDR1 reads MRHNA; CDR2 reads SNTAGT. In DNA, the CDR3 is TGTGCCAGCAGTGAACAGCTATACAATGAGCAGTTCTTC. It specifies CASSEQLYNEQFF.

The genes are TRBV5-4 and TRBJ1-1, with D possibly TRBD1 on 6 matching bases. Germline V lookup: CDR1 SGHNT, CDR2 YYREEE (reference sequence). There are 14 residues in the CDR3. The V end was cut by 6 bases, the J end by 4 bases, with 16 bases between. CDR3 bases: TGTGCCAGCACCGCACGGGACAAACTCACTGAAGCTTTCTTT. Residues: CASTARDKLTEAFF.

The chain employs TRBV27 and TRBJ2-7; 12 bases are a match to TRBD1. The CDR3 loop spans 15 amino acids. The trim removed 6 bases at V and 4 bases at J, leaving 7 bases unmatched. In germline, CDR1 is MNHEY, CDR2 SMNVEV (reference sequence). CDR3 in amino acids: CASSRPGQGAYEQYF. CDR3 in DNA: TGTGCCAGCAGCCGACCGGGACAGGGGGCATACGAGCAGTACTTC.

The V gene is TRBV2, the J gene TRBJ2-2; TRBD2 is a possible D gene (6 bases). The V end lost 6 bases, the J end lost 1 base, and 12 bases lay between the germline ends. This CDR3 is built from 15 residues. Germline V gives CDR1 SNHLY, CDR2 FYNNEI. The CDR3, as DNA: TGTGCCAGCAGCGGGGGACTCCAGAACACCGGGGAGCTGTTTTTT. This translates into CASSGGLQNTGELFF.

In its sample, this clone was seen a few times. The gene calls are TRBV19 and TRBJ1-1; D is possibly TRBD1 (5 bases). This CDR3 spans 15 amino acids. Trimming cost V 8 bases and J 0 bases, with 16 bases left between them. CDR1 and CDR2 (germline): LNHDA, SQIVND (reference sequence). The CDR3 nucleotides read TGTGCCAGTCGCAGGGATACCAACTTGAACACTGAAGCTTTCTTT. Protein sequence: CASRRDTNLNTEAFF. The whole variable domain, remainder taken from reference TRBV19 and TRBJ1-1, is DGGITQSPKYLFRKEGQNVTLSCEQNLNHDAMYWYRQDPGQGLRLIYYSQIVNDFQKGDIAEGYSVSREKKESFPLTVTSAQKNPTAFYLCASRRDTNLNTEAFFGQGTRLTVV.

V gene TRBV6-5 combines with J gene TRBJ1-3; TRBD1 might be the D (5 bases). The CDR3 length is 16 residues. CDR1 MNHEY and CDR2 SVGAGI come from the germline V gene. Trimming cost V 0 bases and J 0 bases, with 9 bases left between them. The CDR3 DNA follows: TGTGCCAGCAGTTACTCAGGGGCCCACTCTGGAAACACCATATATTTT. Its protein product is CASSYSGAHSGNTIYF.

V usage is TRBV28 and J usage is TRBJ2-7, with D possibly TRBD1 on 5 matching bases. The germline V gene encodes CDR1 MDHEN and CDR2 SYDVKM. Trimming shortened V by 2 bases and J by 0 bases, and 11 bases separated the two germline ends. This CDR3 is 15 amino acids long. The CDR3 region has the DNA TGTGCCAGCAGTTTAGTATCAGGGAACTCCTACGAGCAGTACTTC. It encodes CASSLVSGNSYEQYF.